This entry features one T cell receptor (beta chain) sequence. Its antigen is still unknown. The time point: patch test 3, about 24 weeks after DPC sensitization. Treatment reported: therapeutic diphenylcyclopropenone sensitization with weekly scalp DPC. Venepuncture was done earlier than the placement of each patch test. The CDR3 has 15 residues. V lost 0 bases and J lost 3, with 10 bases in between. In germline, CDR1 is SGDLS, CDR2 YYNGEE. This sample is drawn from a study of human T cells and chemical hapten exposure. Notes on the study in general: Positive correlation was observed between PT1 expanded TCR counts and patch test score. With DPC sensitization, TCRs exceeding 1 in 1000 frequency showed no change.

TCRdb processed the RACE reads anew with MiXCR; each CDR3 protein has one entry. The sample yields about 190,000 distinct CDR3 sequences, around 23% seen once. The sequence came from a woman in her thirties or forties with alopecia areata. Some clones in this sample may be carry-over from other donors' samples. The chain recombines TRBV9 with TRBJ2-1; tentatively, D is TRBD1 (6 bases). Here the sequenced sample was whole blood, taken in connection with sensitization to the hapten diphenylcyclopropenone (DPC). CDR3 loop: CASSVGQGIYNEQFF. Written as DNA, the CDR3 is TGTGCCAGCAGCGTAGGGCAGGGGATCTACAATGAGCAGTTCTTC.